These 5 T cell receptor beta chains were all obtained from the same sample, sequenced in a study of cytomegalovirus exposure and HLA in healthy donors. Both 60 Vbeta primers and 13 Jbeta primers went into the PCR. The table came from immunoSEQ multiplex PCR; TCRdb's copy has only in-frame clones and leaves some out. The data show fewer than 120,000 clones, with approximately 83% seen just once and 1.5% to 2% held by the top ten. Source material: PBMCs. The receptors shown here come from a man aged 40-55 years in good health and CMV-seronegative.

The CDR3 sequence is CSVEQGAREQYF. In nucleotides, the CDR3 is TGCAGCGTTGAACAGGGGGCACGCGAGCAGTACTTC. This chain links TRBV29-1 with TRBJ2-5; 8 nucleotides line up with TRBD1. Gene TRBJ2-7 matches the end of the DNA better, so the J call may be wrong. The CDR3 runs 12 residues. CDR1 and CDR2 from the germline V gene are SQVTM and ANQGSEA.

This clone was counted once. The genes are TRBV4-2 and TRBJ1-2; D is undetermined. CDR1 and CDR2 from the germline V gene are LGHNA and YNFKEQ. V gave up 1 base and J gave up 7 bases, with 4 bases separating them. This CDR3 spans 11 amino acids. Written as DNA, the CDR3 is TGTGCCAGCAGCCAAGCGCGTGGCTACACCTTC. It specifies CASSQARGYTF.

The chain recombines TRBV27 with TRBJ2-7, with 7 nucleotides matching TRBD1. Germline-derived CDR1 and CDR2 are MNHEY and SMNVEV (reference sequence). V gave up 5 bases and J gave up 2 bases; unmatched junction bases: 12. This CDR3 is built from 16 residues. CDR3 nucleotides: TGTGCCAGCAGTCTGGGTCCGACAGGGTACGCCTACGAGCAGTACTTC. Translation: CASSLGPTGYAYEQYF.

This clone was observed once. V and J are TRBV4-3 and TRBJ1-1, with D possibly matching TRBD1 (6 bases). V lost 4 bases, J lost 2 bases, and 17 bases lay in between. Germline V gene lookup returns CDR1 LGHNA and CDR2 YSLEER. CDR3 length: 16 residues. CDR3 bases: TGCGCCAGCAGCCCTAAGCTACGGGGGGCTAACACTGAAGCTTTCTTT. Its protein product is CASSPKLRGANTEAFF.

This clone was seen a handful of times. Other DNA sequences in the sample encode the same CDR3. This rearrangement joins TRBV6-1 to TRBJ1-1; possible D gene TRBD1, 5 bases. V shed 6 bases and J shed 2 bases, with 10 bases lying between them. The CDR3 extends over 13 amino acids. Germline CDR1 and CDR2: MNHNS and SASEGT. CDR3 sequence reads: CASSLTGNTEAFF. DNA for the CDR3: TGTGCCAGCAGCCTAACAGGCAACACTGAAGCTTTCTTT.